The clone carrying this TCR beta chain has a handful of counts. In Seattle, patients joined the study during active infection and were tracked longitudinally. The sample belongs to a study of blood T cell repertoires in COVID-19. Study-wide background: The study drew acute and convalescent COVID-19 samples from the United States, Italy and Spain. PBMCs, B-cell-depleted T cells, or T cells provided the cDNA or gDNA that made up the material.

CDR1 and CDR2 (germline): SNHLY, FYNNEI. This CDR3 has 14 residues. After removal of 4 bases from V and 1 base from J, the junction contained 1 base not matched to a gene. Original methodology: Amplifying reference gene primers gave estimates of nucleated cell counts. Measured with immunoSEQ multiplex PCR; TCRdb has only the in-frame clones, and not every one. V, J and clone size reflect that table, while D and trimming were determined from the DNA. The table records 85,000 to 130,000 clones, less than 80% of them present only once. The receptor's source is an older man with COVID-19, enrolled during active disease. The chain combines TRBV2 with TRBJ2-3, with 8 bases that match TRBD1. The specimen was peripheral blood. The CDR3 region has the DNA TGTGCCAGCAGTGCGGACAGGGGCACAGATACGCAGTATTTT. This translates into CASSADRGTDTQYF.